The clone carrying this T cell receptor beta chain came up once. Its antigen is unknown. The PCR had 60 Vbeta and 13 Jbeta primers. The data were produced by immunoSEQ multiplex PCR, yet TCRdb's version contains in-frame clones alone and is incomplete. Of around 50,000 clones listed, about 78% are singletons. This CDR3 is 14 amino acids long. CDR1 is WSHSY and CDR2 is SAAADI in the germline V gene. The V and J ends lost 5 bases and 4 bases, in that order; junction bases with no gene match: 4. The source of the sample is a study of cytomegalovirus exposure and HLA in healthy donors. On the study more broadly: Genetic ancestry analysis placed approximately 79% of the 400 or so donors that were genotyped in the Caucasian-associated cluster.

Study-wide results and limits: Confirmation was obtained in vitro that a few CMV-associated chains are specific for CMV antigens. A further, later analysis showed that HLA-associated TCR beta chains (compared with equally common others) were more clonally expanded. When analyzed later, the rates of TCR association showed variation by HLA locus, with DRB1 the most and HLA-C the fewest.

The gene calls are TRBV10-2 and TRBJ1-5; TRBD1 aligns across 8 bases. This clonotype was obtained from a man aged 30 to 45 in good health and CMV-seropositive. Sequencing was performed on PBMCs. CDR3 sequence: CASSFGTGNQPQHF. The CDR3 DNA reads TGCGCCAGCAGTTTCGGGACAGGTAATCAGCCCCAGCATTTT.